These 12 T cell receptor beta chains were sequenced from one sample in a study of blood T cell repertoires in COVID-19. The assay was immunoSEQ multiplex PCR, and TCRdb's table has in-frame clones only and misses some. The table shows 90,000 to 110,000 clones, with 84% occurring only once. Sequenced material: peripheral blood. All receptors derive from a woman in her forties or fifties with acute or convalescent COVID-19.

The CDR3 sequence: CASSLVSGGTQYF. The CDR3 DNA follows: TGTGCCAGCAGCTTAGTGTCGGGGGGGACCCAGTACTTC. The J gene is TRBJ2-5, the V gene TRBV7-2, with 7 bases lining up with TRBD2. Germline V lookup: CDR1 SGHTA, CDR2 FQGNSA. The CDR3 runs 13 residues. With 1 base clipped from V and 7 bases from J, the junction kept 3 bases outside the gene matches.

This clone occurred once. The chain carries TRBV5-6 and TRBJ1-3; TRBD1 aligns across 8 bases. The CDR3 has 13 amino acids. Germline V lookup: CDR1 SGHDT, CDR2 YYEEEE. J lost 4 bases, V lost 3 bases, and 0 bases had no gene match. The CDR3 DNA reads TGTGCCAGCAGCTGGGACAGGGGAAACACCATATATTTT. Translation gives CASSWDRGNTIYF.

The rearrangement uses TRBV7-3 and TRBJ2-3, with 10 bases matching TRBD1. Germline loops: CDR1 SGHTA, CDR2 FQGTGA. The CDR3 runs to 15 residues. V was clipped by 3 bases and J by 3 bases; unmatched bases: 3. The CDR3 region has the DNA TGTGCCAGCAGCTTTCCGGGACAGGGGACAGATACGCAGTATTTT. Translation gives CASSFPGQGTDTQYF.

This clone came up once. This chain connects TRBV2 to TRBJ2-7; 9 positions match TRBD2. CDR1 SNHLY and CDR2 FYNNEI come from the germline V gene. This CDR3 comprises 18 residues. The junction had 10 bases not matched to a gene; V was cut back by 0 bases and J by 1 base. CDR3 bases: TGTGCCAGCAGTGAAGCGGGTAGCGGGGGTGGGGTGTCCTACGAGCAGTACTTC. It translates to CASSEAGSGGGVSYEQYF.

The chain is built from TRBV7-9 and TRBJ1-1; TRBD1 might be the D (6 bases). The CDR3 runs to 12 residues. The V gene lost 5 bases and the J gene lost 8 bases, with 12 bases spanning the gap. CDR1 SEHNR and CDR2 FQNEAQ come from the germline V gene (reference sequence). CDR3 coding DNA: TGTGCCAGCAGCGCGACAGGTTCCGAAGCTTTCTTT. Translating gives CASSATGSEAFF.

The chain is built from TRBV12-3 or TRBV12-4 and TRBJ1-1; D unclear. The ends were cut back, 4 bases at V and 0 bases at J, with 6 bases in the middle. The CDR3 covers 13 residues. The CDR3 sequence: CASSSYVNTEAFF. The CDR3 bases are TGTGCCAGCAGTTCGTATGTGAACACTGAAGCTTTCTTT.

The chain uses TRBV5-1 and TRBJ2-5; 8 bases fit TRBD1. V dropped 6 bases and J dropped 4; count of bases not matched to a gene: 5. The CDR3 sequence is 13 residues long. Looked up from germline, CDR1 is SGHRS and CDR2 is YFSETQ. DNA of the CDR3: TGCGCCAGCATACAGGGGGTAGGAGAGACCCAGTACTTC. The encoded protein is CASIQGVGETQYF.

The table lists this clone with a few counts. The chain has TRBV19 and TRBJ1-1, with D possibly matching TRBD1 (5 bases). The V gene's germline CDR1 is LNHDA and CDR2 SQIVND (reference sequence). The CDR3 is made up of 17 amino acids. V lost 0 bases to trimming and J lost 0 bases, with 14 bases between them. The CDR3 DNA reads as TGTGCCAGTAGTATAGATCTGGGGGGGAACGTGAACACTGAAGCTTTCTTT. Amino acids: CASSIDLGGNVNTEAFF.

The rearrangement links TRBV6-5 to TRBJ1-2; TRBD1 might be the D (6 bases). The germline V gene has CDR1 MNHEY and CDR2 SVGAGI. Trimming stripped 3 bases from V and 4 bases from J, with 15 bases between. The CDR3 length is 15 residues. The CDR3 bases are TGTGCCAGCAGTTATTCGGGCAGGGGCGGCTATGGCTACACCTTC. This sequence encodes CASSYSGRGGYGYTF.

In nucleotides, the CDR3 is TGTGCCATCAGTGGGGGAGAGGGCTATGGCTACACCTTC. This translates into CAISGGEGYGYTF. The chain carries TRBV10-3 and TRBJ1-2; D is unresolved. V lost 4 bases, J lost 4 bases, and 10 bases lay in between. The CDR3 extends over 13 amino acids. Germline V gene lookup returns CDR1 ENHRY and CDR2 SYGVKD.

The chain has TRBV15 and TRBJ2-3, with no clear D. V was clipped by 0 bases and J by 4 bases, with 20 bases between them. Germline-derived CDR1 and CDR2 are LNHNV and YYDKDF (reference sequence). This CDR3 is built from 18 residues. In DNA, the CDR3 is TGTGCCACCAGCAGAGATTTTAGCAGAGCAAGAGGATCAGATACGCAGTATTTT. This codes for CATSRDFSRARGSDTQYF.

The chain uses TRBV5-1 and TRBJ2-2, with 7 bases matching TRBD1. The CDR3 has 15 residues. Germline V gene data show CDR1 as SGHRS and CDR2 as YFSETQ. V lost 4 bases to trimming and J lost 1 base; unmatched junction nucleotides: 4. The CDR3 coding sequence is TGCGCCAGCAGCCTACAGGGGCGGAACACCGGGGAGCTGTTTTTT. Its translation: CASSLQGRNTGELFF.